This T cell receptor (beta chain) came from a study of CD4 T cells in relation to SARS-CoV-2 and coronaviruses. Assay: immunoSEQ multiplex PCR; the TCRdb copy retains only in-frame clones and omits some. The sample includes over 20,000 clones, about 81% of them seen just once. The CDR3 totals 16 residues. V lost 2 bases to trimming and J lost 0 bases, with 11 bases between them. Germline CDR1 reads MNHEY; CDR2 reads SMNVEV (reference sequence). This clone showed up just a few times. Its target is not known. Before the COVID-19 pandemic, during about 2011-2019, CD4+ T cells were taken from unexposed donors. After about 11 days of culture, CD4+ T cells were isolated.

The receptor's source is a human donor in good health. Sequencing was carried out using CD4+ T cells from PBMCs, cultured in vitro. The chain combines TRBV27 with TRBJ1-5; weak D call: TRBD1 (5 bases). Here the CDR3 DNA reads TGTGCCAGCAGTTTACGGACACCCTATAGCAATCAGCCCCAGCATTTT. Its protein product is CASSLRTPYSNQPQHF.